This T cell receptor beta chain was identified in a study of T-cell reconstitution after alpha-beta-depleted transplantation in children. This clonotype was observed a handful of times. V lost 3 bases to trimming and J lost 5 bases, with 24 bases between them. This CDR3 region has 17 residues. Germline values: CDR1 SGDLS, CDR2 YYNGEE. Preparation of the TCRbeta library was carried out with unique molecular identifiers. TCRdb passed the PCR reads through MiXCR, listing each CDR3 protein once. There are about 870,000 distinct CDR3 sequences in the sample; roughly 15% occur only once, and 5% lies in the top ten.

The sequenced sample was PBMCs, mostly from graft donor cells, obtained 360 days after TCRalphabeta/CD19-depleted stem cell transplant. The TCR originated in a male patient between 5 and 17 years old who had a stem cell transplant for acute lymphoblastic leukemia, so the T cells may come from the graft donor. The rearrangement links TRBV9 to TRBJ2-7; the D gene is possibly TRBD1 (5 bases). The chain's CDR3 is CASSAEDGARAKDEQYF. The CDR3 DNA reads as TGTGCCAGCAGCGCAGAGGATGGAGCCAGGGCCAAAGACGAGCAGTACTTC.